The rows below give T cell receptor beta chains drawn from one sample of a study of T cell responses to AZD1222 COVID-19 vaccine. Clones were sequenced by immunoSEQ multiplex PCR, and TCRdb holds only the in-frame ones, with some missing. Of 150,000 or so clones listed, 75% to 90% were seen once; the top ten hold less than 9.5%. Sequencing used peripheral blood, obtained on day 0 of AZD1222 vaccination. The receptor source for this set is an adult in good health. Each CDR3 is given with its conserved first and last residue. D genes are given only for firm matches. Size is stated for part of the rows, as once, few or many counts, or as a class when the clone is expanded.

CDR3nt: TGTGCCAGCAGGTGGCGGGGAAGCTCCTACAATGAGCAGTTCTTC; CDR3aa: CASRWRGSSYNEQFF; v_gene: TRBV13; j_gene: TRBJ2-1; d_gene: -; abundance: -
CDR3nt: TGTGCCAGCAGTTCCGCCCCGGAAGATACGCAGTATTTT; CDR3aa: CASSSAPEDTQYF; v_gene: TRBV6-2/TRBV6-3; j_gene: TRBJ2-3; d_gene: -; abundance: -
CDR3nt: TGTGCCAGCAGTACCGGGTTCCGGGGAGAGCAGTACTTC; CDR3aa: CASSTGFRGEQYF; v_gene: TRBV6-6; j_gene: TRBJ2-7; d_gene: -; abundance: -
CDR3nt: TGTGCCAGCGGGATCCCAACCGAGAACTATGGCTACACCTTC; CDR3aa: CASGIPTENYGYTF; v_gene: TRBV5-4; j_gene: TRBJ1-2; d_gene: -; abundance: -
CDR3nt: TGTGCCAGCAGCTCCGGACAGGGGGTGACAGATACGCAGTATTTT; CDR3aa: CASSSGQGVTDTQYF; v_gene: TRBV7-9; j_gene: TRBJ2-3; d_gene: TRBD1; abundance: -
CDR3nt: TGTGCCAGCAGCTTATTGTCCTCCTATAATTCACCCCTCCACTTT; CDR3aa: CASSLLSSYNSPLHF; v_gene: TRBV7-8; j_gene: TRBJ1-6; d_gene: -; abundance: -
CDR3nt: TGTGCCAGCAGTTCAACTAGCGGGTTCTACGAGCAGTACTTC; CDR3aa: CASSSTSGFYEQYF; v_gene: TRBV27; j_gene: TRBJ2-7; d_gene: TRBD2; abundance: -
CDR3nt: TGTGCCAGCAGTTTCCGCACCCAACCCCTCCACTTT; CDR3aa: CASSFRTQPLHF; v_gene: TRBV27; j_gene: TRBJ1-6; d_gene: -; abundance: -
CDR3nt: TGTGCCAGCAGCCAAGCTGGACAGTTACTGACTTTC; CDR3aa: CASSQAGQLLTF; v_gene: TRBV3-1/TRBV3-2; j_gene: TRBJ2-6; d_gene: -; abundance: -
CDR3nt: TGTGCCAGCGGACCTCAGACTCAGCCCCAGCATTTT; CDR3aa: CASGPQTQPQHF; v_gene: TRBV28; j_gene: TRBJ1-5; d_gene: -; abundance: -
CDR3nt: TGTGCCAGCAGCTTAGAACAGCACCTCAGGCAAACATTTAACACTGAAGCTTTCTTT; CDR3aa: CASSLEQHLRQTFNTEAFF; v_gene: TRBV11-2; j_gene: TRBJ1-1; d_gene: -; abundance: few
CDR3nt: TGTGCCTGGGGCTTTCATAACTATGGCTACACCTTC; CDR3aa: CAWGFHNYGYTF; v_gene: TRBV30; j_gene: TRBJ1-2; d_gene: -; abundance: -
CDR3nt: TGCAGCGTTGGCGGCGGGAATGAAAAACTGTTTTTT; CDR3aa: CSVGGGNEKLFF; v_gene: TRBV29-1; j_gene: TRBJ1-4; d_gene: -; abundance: -
CDR3nt: TGTGCCAGTCGCAGGGGGGGGAACACTGAAGCTTTCTTT; CDR3aa: CASRRGGNTEAFF; v_gene: TRBV6-5; j_gene: TRBJ1-1; d_gene: TRBD1; abundance: -
CDR3nt: TGTGCCAGCTCGGGCCCGGGAACTAGTCCTGAAGCTTTCTTT; CDR3aa: CASSGPGTSPEAFF; v_gene: TRBV28; j_gene: TRBJ1-1; d_gene: -; abundance: -
CDR3nt: TGTGCCAGCCAAGGGAGCGGGACTGAAGCTTTCTTT; CDR3aa: CASQGSGTEAFF; v_gene: TRBV2; j_gene: TRBJ1-1; d_gene: -; abundance: once
CDR3nt: TGTGCCAGCAGCCGGGGGCGGGGGGGCCCAGATACGCAGTATTTT; CDR3aa: CASSRGRGGPDTQYF; v_gene: TRBV3-1/TRBV3-2; j_gene: TRBJ2-3; d_gene: TRBD2; abundance: -
CDR3nt: TGTGCCAGCAGTTATGCAGGGTTGGGAGCTAACTATGGCTACACCTTC; CDR3aa: CASSYAGLGANYGYTF; v_gene: TRBV6-5; j_gene: TRBJ1-2; d_gene: -; abundance: -
CDR3nt: TGTGCCAGTAGGCGGGTAGCGGGGGGGCAAAGTTGGTCCTACAATGAGCAGTTCTTC; CDR3aa: CASRRVAGGQSWSYNEQFF; v_gene: TRBV19; j_gene: TRBJ2-1; d_gene: TRBD2; abundance: -
CDR3nt: TGTGCCAGCTCACTAACCGGGAGTGAAACAGATACGCAGTATTTT; CDR3aa: CASSLTGSETDTQYF; v_gene: TRBV18; j_gene: TRBJ2-3; d_gene: -; abundance: -
CDR3nt: TGTGCCAGTAGGAGGGACAGGGTTAGCTATGGCTACACCTTC; CDR3aa: CASRRDRVSYGYTF; v_gene: TRBV19; j_gene: TRBJ1-2; d_gene: TRBD1; abundance: -
CDR3nt: TGTGCCACCAGTGACCAGGGGGCATCCTACAATGAGCAGTTCTTC; CDR3aa: CATSDQGASYNEQFF; v_gene: TRBV24-1; j_gene: TRBJ2-1; d_gene: TRBD1; abundance: -
CDR3nt: TGTGCCAGCAGCGTAGATATAAATCAGCCCCAGCATTTT; CDR3aa: CASSVDINQPQHF; v_gene: TRBV9; j_gene: TRBJ1-5; d_gene: -; abundance: -
CDR3nt: TGTGCCACCAGTGATTTGACTCAGGGGGCCTTTTTCAATGAGCAGTTCTTC; CDR3aa: CATSDLTQGAFFNEQFF; v_gene: TRBV24-1; j_gene: TRBJ2-1; d_gene: TRBD1; abundance: -
CDR3nt: TGTGCCAGCAGTCCCCAACTAGCGGGAGGGCCCGGGGAGCAGTACTTC; CDR3aa: CASSPQLAGGPGEQYF; v_gene: TRBV27; j_gene: TRBJ2-7; d_gene: TRBD2; abundance: -
CDR3nt: TGTGCCAGCAGCTTAGGATGGAACCGGAACACTGAAGCTTTCTTT; CDR3aa: CASSLGWNRNTEAFF; v_gene: TRBV7-6; j_gene: TRBJ1-1; d_gene: -; abundance: -
CDR3nt: TGTGCCAGCACTAAAAAAGGACAGGGAGTCTTAAGGACTGAAGCTTTCTTT; CDR3aa: CASTKKGQGVLRTEAFF; v_gene: TRBV28; j_gene: TRBJ1-1; d_gene: TRBD1; abundance: -
CDR3nt: TGTGCCAGCAGCCAAGATGAGGGTGACCGGTATAATTCACCCCTCCACTTT; CDR3aa: CASSQDEGDRYNSPLHF; v_gene: TRBV3-1/TRBV3-2; j_gene: TRBJ1-6; d_gene: -; abundance: -
CDR3nt: TGTGCCAGCAGCCTGGGATGGGGACGACAGGAAAAACTGTTTTTT; CDR3aa: CASSLGWGRQEKLFF; v_gene: TRBV5-6; j_gene: TRBJ1-4; d_gene: -; abundance: -
CDR3nt: TGTGCCAGCAGTTTTATTAACACTGAAGCTTTCTTT; CDR3aa: CASSFINTEAFF; v_gene: TRBV6-5; j_gene: TRBJ1-1; d_gene: -; abundance: -
CDR3nt: TGTGCCAGCCCAGTAGGGAGTAATGAAAAACTGTTTTTT; CDR3aa: CASPVGSNEKLFF; v_gene: TRBV6-4; j_gene: TRBJ1-4; d_gene: -; abundance: large
CDR3nt: TGCAGCGTTTTACAGGGTGGGGCTGAAGCTTTCTTT; CDR3aa: CSVLQGGAEAFF; v_gene: TRBV29-1; j_gene: TRBJ1-1; d_gene: -; abundance: -
CDR3nt: TGTGCCAGCTCACCACCGGTGGGACAGGGCTCTGGAAACACCATATATTTT; CDR3aa: CASSPPVGQGSGNTIYF; v_gene: TRBV18; j_gene: TRBJ1-3; d_gene: TRBD1; abundance: -
CDR3nt: TGTGCCAGCAGCCGGACTAGCGGAGACAATGAGCAGTTCTTC; CDR3aa: CASSRTSGDNEQFF; v_gene: TRBV6-5; j_gene: TRBJ2-1; d_gene: TRBD2; abundance: few
CDR3nt: TGTGCCAGCAGCTTCGGGCCCGCAGATACGCAGTATTTT; CDR3aa: CASSFGPADTQYF; v_gene: TRBV7-2; j_gene: TRBJ2-3; d_gene: -; abundance: -
CDR3nt: TGTGCCAGCAGCGAGAACCGAGGACTCTTCACAGATACGCAGTATTTT; CDR3aa: CASSENRGLFTDTQYF; v_gene: TRBV7-8; j_gene: TRBJ2-3; d_gene: -; abundance: -
CDR3nt: TGTGCCAGCAGCCCCGGGACACAGGGAAACACCATATATTTT; CDR3aa: CASSPGTQGNTIYF; v_gene: TRBV6-6; j_gene: TRBJ1-3; d_gene: -; abundance: -
CDR3nt: TGTGCCAGCAGTCCACTAGCGGGGGCAGGGGATGAGCAGTTCTTC; CDR3aa: CASSPLAGAGDEQFF; v_gene: TRBV2; j_gene: TRBJ2-1; d_gene: TRBD2; abundance: -
CDR3nt: TGTGCCAGCAGCAACCCTAGCGGGAGGGCCAGGGACACAGATACGCAGTATTTT; CDR3aa: CASSNPSGRARDTDTQYF; v_gene: TRBV4-2; j_gene: TRBJ2-3; d_gene: TRBD2; abundance: -
CDR3nt: TGTGCCAGCAGCGTAGGGTTAAGCCGGACGTACACAGATACGCAGTATTTT; CDR3aa: CASSVGLSRTYTDTQYF; v_gene: TRBV9; j_gene: TRBJ2-3; d_gene: -; abundance: -
CDR3nt: TGTGCCAGCAGCCTACCCGGGGCCAACGTCCTGACTTTC; CDR3aa: CASSLPGANVLTF; v_gene: TRBV7-2; j_gene: TRBJ2-6; d_gene: -; abundance: -
CDR3nt: TGTGCCAGCAGCGTAGGCAGGGCGGCTGAGCAGTTCTTC; CDR3aa: CASSVGRAAEQFF; v_gene: TRBV9; j_gene: TRBJ2-1; d_gene: -; abundance: -
CDR3nt: TGTGCTAGCAGCTTAGGGGAGGGCTCCGAGCAGTACTTC; CDR3aa: CASSLGEGSEQYF; v_gene: TRBV7-7; j_gene: TRBJ2-7; d_gene: TRBD2; abundance: -
CDR3nt: TGTGCCAGCTCAGGGACAGGGAGTGGCTACACCTTC; CDR3aa: CASSGTGSGYTF; v_gene: TRBV18; j_gene: TRBJ1-2; d_gene: TRBD1; abundance: -
CDR3nt: TGTGCCAGCTCACCACCGATTTCACTTCACAATGAGCAGTTCTTC; CDR3aa: CASSPPISLHNEQFF; v_gene: TRBV18; j_gene: TRBJ2-1; d_gene: -; abundance: -
CDR3nt: TGTGCCAGCAGCTCGTGGGACTATGCATCCGATACGCAGTATTTT; CDR3aa: CASSSWDYASDTQYF; v_gene: TRBV7-9; j_gene: TRBJ2-3; d_gene: TRBD2; abundance: -
CDR3nt: TGCGCCAGCAACGTGGGGCAGGGCGGATCACCCCTCCACTTT; CDR3aa: CASNVGQGGSPLHF; v_gene: TRBV4-1; j_gene: TRBJ1-6; d_gene: -; abundance: -
CDR3nt: TGCGCCAGCAGCCAATTGGACAGGGGATTAACCGGGGAGCTGTTTTTT; CDR3aa: CASSQLDRGLTGELFF; v_gene: TRBV4-1; j_gene: TRBJ2-2; d_gene: TRBD1; abundance: -
CDR3nt: TGTGCCAGCAGTTTGGGGGGGGATTCACCCCTCCACTTT; CDR3aa: CASSLGGDSPLHF; v_gene: TRBV12-3/TRBV12-4; j_gene: TRBJ1-6; d_gene: -; abundance: -
CDR3nt: TGTGCCAGCAGCGTAGCCGGGACAGAGAAAAACATTCAGTACTTC; CDR3aa: CASSVAGTEKNIQYF; v_gene: TRBV9; j_gene: TRBJ2-4; d_gene: TRBD1; abundance: -
CDR3nt: TGTGCCAGCTCACTAGGGCTCTTGAACACTGAAGCTTTCTTT; CDR3aa: CASSLGLLNTEAFF; v_gene: TRBV18; j_gene: TRBJ1-1; d_gene: -; abundance: -
CDR3nt: TGTGCCAGCAGCGTAGGAGGAGGGCATGAGGGGGAAAAACTGTTTTTT; CDR3aa: CASSVGGGHEGEKLFF; v_gene: TRBV9; j_gene: TRBJ1-4; d_gene: -; abundance: -
CDR3nt: TGCGCCAGCAGCTTGGACGGGACATCGTTTGAAAAACTGTTTTTT; CDR3aa: CASSLDGTSFEKLFF; v_gene: TRBV5-1; j_gene: TRBJ1-4; d_gene: -; abundance: -